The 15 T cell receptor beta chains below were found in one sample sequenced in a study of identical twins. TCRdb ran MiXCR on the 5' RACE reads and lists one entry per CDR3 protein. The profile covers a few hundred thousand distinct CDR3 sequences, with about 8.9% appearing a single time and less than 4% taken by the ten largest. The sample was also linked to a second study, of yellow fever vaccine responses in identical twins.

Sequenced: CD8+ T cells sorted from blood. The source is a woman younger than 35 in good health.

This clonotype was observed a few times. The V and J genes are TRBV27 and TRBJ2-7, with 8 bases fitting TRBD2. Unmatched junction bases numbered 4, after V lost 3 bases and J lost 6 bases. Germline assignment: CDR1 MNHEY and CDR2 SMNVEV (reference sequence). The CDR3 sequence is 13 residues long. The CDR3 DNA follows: TGTGCCAGCAGTTTGACGGGGGGGGGCGAGCAGTACTTC. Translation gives CASSLTGGGEQYF.

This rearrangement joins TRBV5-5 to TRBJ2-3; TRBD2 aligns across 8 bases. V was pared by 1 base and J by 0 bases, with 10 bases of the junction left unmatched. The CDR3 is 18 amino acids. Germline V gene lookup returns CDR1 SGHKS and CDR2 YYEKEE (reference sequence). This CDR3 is CASSLLPSGSSSTDTQYF. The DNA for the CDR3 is TGTGCCAGCAGCTTGCTGCCTAGCGGGTCTTCTAGCACAGATACGCAGTATTTT. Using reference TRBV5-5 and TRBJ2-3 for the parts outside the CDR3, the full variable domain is DAGVTQSPTHLIKTRGQQVTLRCSPISGHKSVSWYQQVLGQGPQFIFQYYEKEERGRGNFPDRFSARQFPNYSSELNVNALLLGDSALYLCASSLLPSGSSSTDTQYFGPGTRLTVL.

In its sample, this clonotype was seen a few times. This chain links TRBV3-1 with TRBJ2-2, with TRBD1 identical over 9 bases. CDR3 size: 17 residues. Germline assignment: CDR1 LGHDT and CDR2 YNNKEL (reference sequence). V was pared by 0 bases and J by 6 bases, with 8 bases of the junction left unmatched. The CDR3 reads CASSQDPGQGLAGELFF. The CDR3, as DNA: TGTGCCAGCAGCCAAGATCCGGGACAGGGCTTGGCCGGGGAGCTGTTTTTT.

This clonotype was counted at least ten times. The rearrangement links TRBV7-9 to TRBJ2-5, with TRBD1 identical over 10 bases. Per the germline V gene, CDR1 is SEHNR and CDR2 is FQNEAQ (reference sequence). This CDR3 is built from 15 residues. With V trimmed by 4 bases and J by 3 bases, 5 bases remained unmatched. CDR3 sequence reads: CASSSWTGGEETQYF. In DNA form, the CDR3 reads TGTGCCAGCAGCTCCTGGACAGGGGGGGAAGAGACCCAGTACTTC.

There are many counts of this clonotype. DNA of the CDR3: TGTGCCAGCAGCCCCCGGGACCTTAACTATGGCTACACCTTC. Its translation: CASSPRDLNYGYTF. The chain couples TRBV7-9 to TRBJ1-2; perhaps TRBD1 as D (5 bases). V lost 5 bases and J lost 1, with 11 bases in between. Germline CDR1 reads SEHNR; CDR2 reads FQNEAQ (reference sequence). This CDR3 region has 14 residues. The whole variable domain, remainder taken from reference TRBV7-9 and TRBJ1-2, is DTGVSQNPRHKITKRGQNVTFRCDPISEHNRLYWYRQTLGQGPEFLTYFQNEAQLEKSRLLSDRFSAERPKGSFSTLEIQRTEQGDSAMYLCASSPRDLNYGYTFGSGTRLTVV.

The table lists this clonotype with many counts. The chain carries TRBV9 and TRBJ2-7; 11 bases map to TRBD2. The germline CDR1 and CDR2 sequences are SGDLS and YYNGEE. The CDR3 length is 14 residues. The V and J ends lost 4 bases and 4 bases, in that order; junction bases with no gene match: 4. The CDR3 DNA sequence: TGTGCCAGCAGCCAGACTAGCGGGGCATACGAGCAGTACTTC. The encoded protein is CASSQTSGAYEQYF.

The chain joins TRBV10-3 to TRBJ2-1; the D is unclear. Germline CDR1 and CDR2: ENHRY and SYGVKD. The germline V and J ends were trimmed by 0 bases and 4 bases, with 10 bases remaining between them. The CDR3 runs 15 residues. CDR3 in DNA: TGTGCCATCAGTGAGTCGGCGGCTCTTTACAATGAGCAGTTCTTC. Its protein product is CAISESAALYNEQFF.

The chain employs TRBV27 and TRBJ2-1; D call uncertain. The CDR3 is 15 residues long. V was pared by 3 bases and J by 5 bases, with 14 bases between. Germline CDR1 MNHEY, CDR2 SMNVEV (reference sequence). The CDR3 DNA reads TGTGCCAGCAGTTTGCCCGGAGCGTACCACAATGAGCAGTTCTTC. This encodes CASSLPGAYHNEQFF.

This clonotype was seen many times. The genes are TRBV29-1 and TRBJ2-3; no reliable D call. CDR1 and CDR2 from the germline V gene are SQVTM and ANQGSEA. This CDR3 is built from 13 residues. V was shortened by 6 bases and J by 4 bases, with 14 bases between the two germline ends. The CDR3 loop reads CSVAGSPPDTQYF. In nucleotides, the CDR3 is TGCAGCGTGGCCGGGTCACCGCCAGATACGCAGTATTTT.

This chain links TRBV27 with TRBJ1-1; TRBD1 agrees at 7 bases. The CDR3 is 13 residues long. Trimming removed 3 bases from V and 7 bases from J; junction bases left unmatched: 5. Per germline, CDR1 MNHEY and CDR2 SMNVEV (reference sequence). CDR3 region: CASSLSGGFEAFF. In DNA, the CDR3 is TGTGCCAGCAGTTTGTCAGGGGGTTTTGAAGCTTTCTTT.

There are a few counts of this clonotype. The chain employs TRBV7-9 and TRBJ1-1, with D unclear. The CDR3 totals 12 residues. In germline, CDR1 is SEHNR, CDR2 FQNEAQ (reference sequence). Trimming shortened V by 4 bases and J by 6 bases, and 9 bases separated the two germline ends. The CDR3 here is CASSSSGSEAFF. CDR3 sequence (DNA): TGTGCCAGCAGCTCCTCCGGGTCTGAAGCTTTCTTT.

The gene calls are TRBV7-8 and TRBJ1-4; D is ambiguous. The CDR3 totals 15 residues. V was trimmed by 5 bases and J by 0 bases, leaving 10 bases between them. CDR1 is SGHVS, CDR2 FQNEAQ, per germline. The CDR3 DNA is TGTGCCAGCAGCCACGACACAGCAACTAATGAAAAACTGTTTTTT. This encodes CASSHDTATNEKLFF.

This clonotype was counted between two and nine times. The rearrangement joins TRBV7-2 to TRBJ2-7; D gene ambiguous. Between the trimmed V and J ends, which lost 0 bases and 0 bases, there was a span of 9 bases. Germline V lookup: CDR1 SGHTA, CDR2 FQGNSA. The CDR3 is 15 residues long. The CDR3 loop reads CASSLAPAHSYEQYF. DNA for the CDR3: TGTGCCAGCAGCTTAGCCCCGGCCCACTCCTACGAGCAGTACTTC.

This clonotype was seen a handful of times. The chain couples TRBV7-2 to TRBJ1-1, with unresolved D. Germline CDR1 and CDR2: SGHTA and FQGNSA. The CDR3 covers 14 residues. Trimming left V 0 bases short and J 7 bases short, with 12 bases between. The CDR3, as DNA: TGTGCCAGCAGCTTAGCGGGAGTACATGGTGAAGCTTTCTTT. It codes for CASSLAGVHGEAFF.

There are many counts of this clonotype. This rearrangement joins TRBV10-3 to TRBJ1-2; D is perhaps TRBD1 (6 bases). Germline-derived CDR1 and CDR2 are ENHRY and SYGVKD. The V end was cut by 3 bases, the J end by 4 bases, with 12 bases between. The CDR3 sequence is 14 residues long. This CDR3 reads CAISDMGGGYGYTF. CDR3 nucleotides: TGTGCCATCAGTGACATGGGAGGGGGCTATGGCTACACCTTC.